This TCR beta chain was found in a study of blood T cell repertoires in COVID-19. Overall study: COVID-19 samples, acute and convalescent, were from the United States, Italy and Spain. T cells, B-cell-depleted T cells, or PBMCs provided the cDNA or gDNA that served as material.

V was pared by 2 bases and J by 1 base, with 18 bases between. Per the germline V gene, CDR1 is SGHTA and CDR2 is FQGNSA. CDR3 size: 18 residues. In the original analysis: How many nucleated cells were present was estimated from reference gene primer amplification. The repertoire was sequenced with immunoSEQ multiplex PCR; TCRdb's copy has only in-frame clones and lacks some. For V, J and clone size, that table is used; D and trimming come from the DNA. The sample holds roughly 300,000 clones; 83% are singletons and the top ten take approximately 1.1%. The source is a woman aged 45-60 years with acute or convalescent COVID-19. Sequencing was done on a sample of peripheral blood. The chain links TRBV7-2 to TRBJ1-5, with a tentative D call TRBD1 (5 bases). This chain's CDR3 is CASSLNRGGWQSNQPQHF. Here the CDR3 DNA reads TGTGCCAGCAGCTTAAATCGCGGGGGGTGGCAGAGCAATCAGCCCCAGCATTTT.